This T cell receptor (beta chain) was recorded in a study of blood T cell repertoires in COVID-19. Original processing methods: Amplification from reference gene primers served as the basis for estimated nucleated cell counts. Profiled with immunoSEQ multiplex PCR; TCRdb holds only in-frame clones, not every one. The V and J calls and clone size are taken from that table; D and trimming were inferred from the DNA. The sample holds about 210,000 clones; roughly 90% are singletons and the top ten take roughly 4.9%. This CDR3 spans 14 amino acids. The V gene lost 7 bases and the J gene lost 3 bases, with 15 bases spanning the gap. Germline values: CDR1 LGHNT, CDR2 FRNRAP. This study enrolled people aged about 18 to 95 from 24 US geographic areas. Participants were placed into cohorts based on the clinical history they reported. This clone has only a few counts.

This sequence was found in a young woman who had been exposed to COVID-19. The chain joins TRBV12-5 to TRBJ1-1; D uncertain. Input material: PBMCs or T cells enriched from blood (not recorded which). CDR3 protein: CASALGSGYTEAFF. Here the CDR3 DNA reads TGTGCTAGTGCCCTGGGCTCTGGGTACACTGAAGCTTTCTTT. The whole variable domain, filled in from reference TRBV12-5 and TRBJ1-1, reads DARVTQTPRHKVTEMGQEVTMRCQPILGHNTVFWYRQTMMQGLELLAYFRNRAPLDDSGMPKDRFSAEMPDATLATLKIQPSEPRDSAVYFCASALGSGYTEAFFGQGTRLTVV.